What follows are 14 T cell receptor beta chains derived from one specimen sequenced in a study of control samples from healthy donors and cancer patients. Repertoires were generated with immunoSEQ multiplex PCR, while TCRdb's copy carries only in-frame clones and drops some. The sample lists about 90,000 clones; 93% were seen once. Sequenced sample: blood. These receptor sequences come from a woman aged 25 to 45 in good health.

V is TRBV3-1 (or the pseudogene TRBV3-2) and J is TRBJ2-7; D is unclear. Deletions cut 0 bases from V and 4 bases from J, with 7 bases between. There are 13 residues in the CDR3. From germline, CDR1 is LGHDT and CDR2 YNNKEL (reference sequence). CDR3 in amino acids: CASSQDLFYEQYF. The CDR3 nucleotides read TGTGCCAGCAGCCAAGATCTCTTTTACGAGCAGTACTTC.

V is TRBV28 and J is TRBJ2-7; D unclear. The CDR3 loop spans 13 amino acids. With 11 bases removed from V and 1 base from J, the gap between germline ends came to 15 bases. In germline, CDR1 is MDHEN, CDR2 SYDVKM. CDR3 amino acids: CAASGGGSYEQYF. CDR3 DNA: TGTGCCGCCTCGGGCGGCGGTTCCTACGAGCAGTACTTC.

This chain uses TRBV30 with TRBJ2-1; the match to TRBD1 covers 7 bases. The CDR3 has 13 residues. CDR1 and CDR2 (germline): GTSNPN, SVGIG (reference sequence). Trimming took 0 bases from V and 8 from J; bases not matched to a gene: 4. CDR3 sequence (DNA): TGTGCCTGGAGTGTCGGGACAGAATATGAGCAGTTCTTC. It is translated as CAWSVGTEYEQFF. The full variable domain, completed using reference TRBV30 and TRBJ2-1, is SQTIHQWPATLVQPVGSPLSLECTVEGTSNPNLYWYRQAAGRGLQLLFYSVGIGQISSEVPQNLSASRPQDRQFILSSKKLLLSDSGFYLCAWSVGTEYEQFFGPGTRLTVL.

This clone was detected once. The gene calls are TRBV6-6 and TRBJ1-1; a weak D match, TRBD1 (5 bases). The CDR3 consists of 16 residues. The V gene lost 4 bases and the J gene lost 2 bases, with 17 bases spanning the gap. Germline V gene lookup returns CDR1 MNHNY and CDR2 SVGAGI (reference sequence). For the CDR3, the DNA is TGTGCCAGCAGTTCAGGGTTTCGGGGACTTAACACTGAAGCTTTCTTT. Translated: CASSSGFRGLNTEAFF.

The chain joins TRBV7-6 to TRBJ1-1, with D tentatively TRBD1 (5 bases). Germline CDR1 and CDR2: SGHVS and FNYEAQ. Trimming removed 5 bases from V and 4 bases from J, with 17 bases in between. The CDR3 is 15 residues long. This CDR3 is CASSINIGVSTEAFF. CDR3 nucleotide sequence: TGTGCCAGCAGCATTAATATAGGGGTGAGCACTGAAGCTTTCTTT.

The chain combines TRBV29-1 with TRBJ1-4, with D perhaps TRBD1 (5 bases). The germline V and J ends were trimmed by 6 bases and 4 bases, with 15 bases remaining between them. CDR1 and CDR2 (germline): SQVTM, ANQGSEA. The CDR3 covers 14 residues. The DNA of the CDR3 is TGCAGCGTCTGTAGGGACTTGGGTAATGAAAAACTGTTTTTT. Encoded protein: CSVCRDLGNEKLFF.

V usage is TRBV7-9 and J usage is TRBJ2-2; 9 nucleotides agree with TRBD2. Germline CDR1 reads SEHNR; CDR2 reads FQNEAQ (reference sequence). The CDR3 has 15 amino acids. The ends lost 10 bases at V and 5 bases at J; junction bases unmatched: 11. The CDR3 DNA follows: TGTGCCACCCATGGGTCTAGCGGGGCTACCGGGGAGCTGTTTTTT. It is translated as CATHGSSGATGELFF. Combining the CDR3 with reference TRBV7-9 and TRBJ2-2 gives the whole variable domain DTGVSQNPRHKITKRGQNVTFRCDPISEHNRLYWYRQTLGQGPEFLTYFQNEAQLEKSRLLSDRFSAERPKGSFSTLEIQRTEQGDSAMYLCATHGSSGATGELFFGEGSRLTVL.

J is TRBJ1-1 and V is TRBV27; TRBD1 aligns across 10 bases. CDR1 is MNHEY, CDR2 SMNVEV, per germline (reference sequence). Trimming cost V 5 bases and J 0 bases; bases outside gene matches: 6. The CDR3 covers 16 residues. The CDR3 DNA reads as TGTGCCAGCAGTGTCCGGGACAGGGGCTTGAACACTGAAGCTTTCTTT. Translated, it gives CASSVRDRGLNTEAFF.

The CDR3 region is CASSSIRAPNYGYTF. Written as DNA, the CDR3 is TGTGCCAGCAGTTCCATAAGGGCCCCTAACTATGGCTACACCTTC. The chain uses TRBV28 and TRBJ1-2, with D unclear. CDR3 size: 15 residues. V shed 4 bases and J shed 0 bases, with 12 bases lying between them. In germline, CDR1 is MDHEN, CDR2 SYDVKM.

The chain joins TRBV6-5 to TRBJ1-2, with 10 bases matching TRBD1. From germline, CDR1 is MNHEY and CDR2 SVGAGI. CDR3 length: 16 residues. J gave up 4 bases and V 2 bases, and 7 bases lay outside the gene matches. In nucleotides, the CDR3 is TGTGCCAGCAGTTACCGGGGGACAGGGGCCCCCTATGGCTACACCTTC. Translating it yields CASSYRGTGAPYGYTF.

The chain recombines TRBV18 with TRBJ1-2; D gene unclear. Trimming took off 3 bases at V and 8 bases at J, with 13 bases between the two ends. The CDR3 is made up of 13 amino acids. CDR1 and CDR2 from the germline V gene are KGHSH and LQKENI. The CDR3 sequence: CASSPRQAEGYTF. CDR3 nucleotides: TGTGCCAGCTCACCTCGCCAGGCGGAAGGCTACACCTTC.

J is TRBJ2-1 and V is TRBV24-1; 9 bases are shared with TRBD2. V was clipped by 3 bases and J by 3 bases; unmatched bases: 8. The CDR3 totals 17 residues. CDR1 is KGHDR and CDR2 is SFDVKD in the germline V gene. CDR3 residues: CATSDNSGRAVYNEQFF. The CDR3 DNA reads TGTGCCACCAGTGATAATAGCGGGAGAGCCGTCTACAATGAGCAGTTCTTC.

This clone was seen a single time. The V and J genes are TRBV5-1 and TRBJ2-7, with 8 bases identical to TRBD2. The trim removed 0 bases at V and 0 bases at J, leaving 5 bases unmatched. CDR3 length: 16 amino acids. Germline V gene data show CDR1 as SGHRS and CDR2 as YFSETQ. Here the CDR3 DNA reads TGCGCCAGCAGCTTGGGACTAGCGTACAGCTCCTACGAGCAGTACTTC. This gives the protein CASSLGLAYSSYEQYF.

CDR3 DNA: TGCGCCAGCAGCTTGGGCGGCCGGACGCAAGAGACCCAGTACTTC. Encoded protein: CASSLGGRTQETQYF. This rearrangement joins TRBV5-1 to TRBJ2-5; no clear D. Trimming removed 0 bases from V and 2 bases from J, with 11 bases in between. CDR1 SGHRS and CDR2 YFSETQ come from the germline V gene. The CDR3 is made up of 15 amino acids.